One and the same sample provided the 25 T cell receptor beta chains below, sequenced in a study of vaccination and CD4 T cells after COVID-19. The Oncomine TCR Beta short-read assay was applied to DNA of cultured CD4+ T cells. TCRdb independently ran MiXCR on the PCR reads; one entry per CDR3 protein. The sample records 9,000 to 10,000 distinct CDR3 sequences, 48% being singletons. Their target antigens are unknown. The treatment is: approximately nine-day PBMC culture with coronavirus spike peptide pools or control peptides (ViraFEST assay). According to the study, CD4+ T cells from the unexposed donor were gathered ahead of the COVID-19 pandemic (2011-2018). Source material: CD4+ T cells from blood, cultured in vitro. The origin of the receptors is a human donor in good health.

The J gene is TRBJ2-3, the V gene TRBV11-2; possible D gene TRBD1, 5 bases. Deletions cut 8 bases from V and 6 bases from J, with 15 bases between. Germline-derived CDR1 and CDR2 are SGHAT and FQNNGV. The CDR3 has 13 residues. The CDR3 here is CASGNTGSDTQYF. In DNA form, the CDR3 reads TGTGCCAGCGGAAACACAGGTTCGGATACGCAGTATTTT.

The chain is built from TRBV4-3 and TRBJ1-1; a possible D gene is TRBD1 (5 bases). Trimming took off 3 bases at V and 0 bases at J, with 8 bases between the two ends. This CDR3 has 14 amino acids. Germline loops: CDR1 LGHNA, CDR2 YSLEER. The CDR3 spells CASSQGGMNTEAFF. DNA of the CDR3: TGCGCCAGCAGCCAGGGGGGTATGAACACTGAAGCTTTCTTT.

The rearrangement joins TRBV7-9 to TRBJ1-5, with D maybe TRBD1 (5 bases). Deletions cut 4 bases from V and 0 bases from J, with 22 bases between. The CDR3 loop spans 19 amino acids. Germline-derived CDR1 and CDR2 are SEHNR and FQNEAQ (reference sequence). The CDR3 protein is CASSSLTGDHEYSNQPQHF. The CDR3 bases are TGTGCCAGCAGCTCATTAACAGGAGACCACGAATATAGCAATCAGCCCCAGCATTTT. The entire variable domain, with the rest obtained from reference TRBV7-9 and TRBJ1-5, is as follows: DTGVSQNPRHKITKRGQNVTFRCDPISEHNRLYWYRQTLGQGPEFLTYFQNEAQLEKSRLLSDRFSAERPKGSFSTLEIQRTEQGDSAMYLCASSSLTGDHEYSNQPQHFGDGTRLSIL.

This chain uses TRBV10-3 with TRBJ1-5; D call uncertain. The length of the CDR3 is 14 residues. CDR1 is ENHRY, CDR2 SYGVKD, per germline. V dropped 4 bases and J dropped 0 bases, with 7 bases sitting between them. The chain's CDR3 is CAISAAISNQPQHF. CDR3 DNA: TGTGCCATCAGTGCAGCGATTAGCAATCAGCCCCAGCATTTT.

The chain combines TRBV6-2 or TRBV6-3 with TRBJ2-7; D gene ambiguous. Germline V gene sequence: CDR1 MNHEY, CDR2 SVGEGT. The CDR3 has 11 residues. V was pared by 7 bases and J by 5 bases, with 9 bases between. The CDR3 nucleotides are TGTGCCAGCAACCAAGGTAACGAGCAGTACTTC. Amino acid sequence: CASNQGNEQYF.

This chain links TRBV12-3 or TRBV12-4 with TRBJ2-7, with TRBD2 identical over 8 bases. The CDR3 runs 15 residues. V shed 0 bases and J 6 bases; nucleotides not matched to a gene: 7. The CDR3 nucleotides read TGTGCCAGCAGTTTAGCGCTCCCGGGGGGGAGCGAGCAGTACTTC. It translates to CASSLALPGGSEQYF.

This rearrangement joins TRBV11-2 to TRBJ2-5, with TRBD2 identical over 7 bases. CDR1 is SGHAT and CDR2 is FQNNGV in the germline V gene. The CDR3 extends over 14 amino acids. V was clipped by 5 bases and J by 6 bases; unmatched bases: 9. The CDR3 protein is CASSLRAGEQTQYF. Here the CDR3 DNA reads TGTGCCAGCAGCCTCCGGGCGGGGGAGCAGACCCAGTACTTC.

J is TRBJ2-7 and V is TRBV7-2; 7 bases agree with TRBD1. V was clipped by 5 bases and J by 1 base; unmatched bases: 5. The germline V gene encodes CDR1 SGHTA and CDR2 FQGNSA. The CDR3 has 14 residues. The CDR3 here is CASSTTQGSYEQYF. For the CDR3, the DNA is TGTGCCAGCAGCACAACACAGGGGTCCTACGAGCAGTACTTC.

The chain is built from TRBV18 and TRBJ2-1; 14 nucleotides align to TRBD2. V lost 6 bases to trimming and J lost 0 bases; unmatched junction nucleotides: 10. The germline CDR1 and CDR2 sequences are KGHSH and LQKENI. This CDR3 is 19 amino acids long. CDR3 coding DNA: TGTGCCAGCTCGGATGGTGGGACTAGCGGGAGCCGCTCCTACAATGAGCAGTTCTTC. Amino acids: CASSDGGTSGSRSYNEQFF.

The rearrangement uses TRBV19 and TRBJ1-5; D not certain. The CDR3 length is 17 residues. The germline V gene encodes CDR1 LNHDA and CDR2 SQIVND (reference sequence). The CDR3 coding sequence is TGTGTCAGCCAAGGACGTCCGCGGGCTTATAGCAATCAGCCCCAGCATTTT. The encoded protein is CVSQGRPRAYSNQPQHF.

This sequence joins TRBV23-1 and TRBJ2-6; no clear D gene. TRBV23-1 is known as an ORF, though its function is uncertain. The CDR3 spans 13 residues. V was trimmed by 8 bases and J by 4 bases, leaving 9 bases between them. CDR3 DNA: TGCGCCAGCGGAAAAACAGGGGCCAACGTCCTGACTTTC. It is translated as CASGKTGANVLTF.

This chain uses TRBV18 with TRBJ1-1; TRBD1 might be the D (5 bases). Germline V gene lookup returns CDR1 KGHSH and CDR2 LQKENI. CDR3 length: 13 residues. Trimming took off 8 bases at V and 1 base at J, with 11 bases between the two ends. For the CDR3, the DNA is TGTGCCAGCCAGGCAGGGACGAACACTGAAGCTTTCTTT. Its translation is CASQAGTNTEAFF.

CDR3 bases: TGTGCCAGCAGCTTAGATGGGGGAGAAGGCTACACCTTC. This translates into CASSLDGGEGYTF. This chain joins TRBV7-9 and TRBJ1-2; maybe TRBD1 (5 bases). CDR1 and CDR2 from the germline V gene are SEHNR and FQNEAQ (reference sequence). CDR3 length: 13 residues. V shed 1 base and J shed 8 bases, with 11 bases lying between them.

This clonotype turned up a few times. J is TRBJ1-2 and V is TRBV6-5; D not certain. The CDR3 is made up of 15 amino acids. Germline-derived CDR1 and CDR2 are MNHEY and SVGAGI. V gave up 4 bases and J gave up 1 base, with 13 bases separating them. The CDR3 nucleotides are TGTGCCAGCAGTTCCCCCCGGGGAGGTAACTATGGCTACACCTTC. It is translated as CASSSPRGGNYGYTF.

The chain uses TRBV7-6 and TRBJ2-5; 7 bases are shared with TRBD2. CDR1 and CDR2 (germline): SGHVS, FNYEAQ. The CDR3 has 15 amino acids. V trimming: 5 bases; J trimming: 1 base; junction bases outside the gene matches: 7. The CDR3: CASSPRPSGQETQYF. The CDR3 region has the DNA TGTGCCAGCAGCCCCCGTCCTAGCGGCCAAGAGACCCAGTACTTC.

V gene TRBV20-1 combines with J gene TRBJ2-7; D might be TRBD1 (5 bases). Trimming took 5 bases from V and 2 from J, leaving 16 bases between them. Germline V CDR1 and CDR2: DFQATT, SNEGSKA (reference sequence). The CDR3 runs to 14 residues. The chain's CDR3 is CSAPSQGRAYEQYF. The CDR3 bases are TGCAGTGCTCCCTCCCAGGGAAGGGCCTACGAGCAGTACTTC.

The V call is TRBV4-1, the J call TRBJ2-1; D perhaps matches TRBD1 (7 bases). Germline V lookup: CDR1 MGHRA, CDR2 YSYEKL. V lost 1 base, J lost 4 bases, and 20 bases lay in between. There are 18 residues in the CDR3. CDR3 residues: CASSQVPPRDSFYNEQFF. The CDR3 bases are TGCGCCAGCAGCCAAGTACCCCCGCGGGACAGCTTTTACAATGAGCAGTTCTTC.

The chain links TRBV2 to TRBJ2-7, with D perhaps given as TRBD1 or TRBD2 (5 bases each). The V end lost 1 base, the J end lost 6 bases, and 22 bases lay between the germline ends. This CDR3 is 17 amino acids long. CDR1 is SNHLY, CDR2 FYNNEI, per germline. Here the CDR3 reads CASSEGGGWGRTVEQYF. CDR3 nucleotide sequence: TGTGCCAGCAGTGAAGGAGGAGGTTGGGGCCGTACGGTCGAGCAGTACTTC.

This clonotype was counted a few times. V is TRBV10-3 and J is TRBJ2-5, with 11 nucleotides matching TRBD2. The V segment lost 4 bases and the J segment 5 bases; nucleotides outside the gene matches: 0. Germline-derived CDR1 and CDR2 are ENHRY and SYGVKD. The CDR3 length is 13 residues. The CDR3 loop is CAISASGRETQYF. The CDR3 nucleotides read TGTGCCATCAGTGCTAGCGGGAGGGAGACCCAGTACTTC.

The chain links TRBV19 to TRBJ1-2; 11 nucleotides align to TRBD1. J lost 3 bases, V lost 6 bases, and 3 bases had no gene match. The CDR3 sequence is 14 residues long. Germline V gene lookup returns CDR1 LNHDA and CDR2 SQIVND (reference sequence). Written as DNA, the CDR3 is TGTGCCAGTAGCCGGACAGGGGGCGACTATGGCTACACCTTC. Translating gives CASSRTGGDYGYTF.

This chain connects TRBV6-1 to TRBJ2-3, with 8 bases identical to TRBD1. J was trimmed by 6 bases and V by 6 bases; bases with no gene match: 5. Germline assignment: CDR1 MNHNS and CDR2 SASEGT. This CDR3 region has 13 residues. The DNA for the CDR3 is TGTGCCAGCAGGGACAGGGTCTTCGATACGCAGTATTTT. It specifies CASRDRVFDTQYF.

V usage is TRBV7-9 and J usage is TRBJ2-3; D call uncertain. Germline-derived CDR1 and CDR2 are SEHNR and FQNEAQ (reference sequence). The CDR3 contains 14 residues. V lost 5 bases to trimming and J lost 4 bases, with 13 bases between them. CDR3 sequence reads: CASSRLVVPDTQYF. The DNA for the CDR3 is TGTGCCAGCAGCCGTTTGGTGGTCCCAGATACGCAGTATTTT.

The chain recombines TRBV20-1 with TRBJ2-1; unclear D gene. Trimming took off 2 bases at V and 4 bases at J, with 15 bases between the two ends. The CDR3 covers 15 residues. The germline V gene encodes CDR1 DFQATT and CDR2 SNEGSKA (reference sequence). CDR3: CSARKKGARYNEQFF. The DNA for the CDR3 is TGCAGTGCTAGAAAGAAGGGCGCCAGATACAATGAGCAGTTCTTC.

The J gene is TRBJ1-2, the V gene TRBV25-1; the match to TRBD1 covers 7 bases. The V gene's germline CDR1 is MGHDK and CDR2 SYGVNS. The CDR3 has 14 residues. V shed 2 bases and J 7 bases; nucleotides not matched to a gene: 7. CDR3 DNA: TGTGCCAGCAGTGAAGACACAGGGGTTGTTGGCTACACCTTC. Translation: CASSEDTGVVGYTF.

The chain combines TRBV12-3 or TRBV12-4 with TRBJ2-7; the match to TRBD1 covers 12 bases. V lost 6 bases, J lost 7 bases, and 10 bases stayed unmatched. The CDR3 loop spans 15 amino acids. In DNA, the CDR3 is TGTGCCAGCAGAATGGAGGGACAGGGGGCGGGAGAGCAGTACTTC. Protein sequence: CASRMEGQGAGEQYF.